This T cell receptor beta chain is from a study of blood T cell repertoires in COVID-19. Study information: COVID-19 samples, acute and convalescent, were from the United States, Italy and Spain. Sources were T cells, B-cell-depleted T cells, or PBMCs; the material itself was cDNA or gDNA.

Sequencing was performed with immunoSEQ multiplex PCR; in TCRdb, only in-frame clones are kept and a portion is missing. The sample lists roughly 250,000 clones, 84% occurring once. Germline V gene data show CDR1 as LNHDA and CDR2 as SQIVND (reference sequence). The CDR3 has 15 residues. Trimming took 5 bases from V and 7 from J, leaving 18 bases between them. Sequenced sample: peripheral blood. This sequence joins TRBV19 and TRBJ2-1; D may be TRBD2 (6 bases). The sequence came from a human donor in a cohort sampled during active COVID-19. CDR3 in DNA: TGTGCCAGTAGTCCCCCCCCGGGAGAGGAAAATGAGCAGTTCTTC. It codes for CASSPPPGEENEQFF.